A single sample gave rise to the 23 T cell receptor beta chains below, sequenced in a study of T-cell memory formation after mild COVID-19. TCRdb ran MiXCR on the 5' RACE reads and lists one entry per CDR3 protein. This sample carries 90,000 to 120,000 distinct CDR3 sequences, approximately 15% of them seen once, and the ten largest clones take about 39%. The sample was PBMCs or a T cell subset sorted from them (not recorded which). The receptor source for this set is a man between 18 and 29 years old who had mild COVID-19 (a few samples of this study predate the infection). Cell type and time point are not known.

The chain is built from TRBV7-9 and TRBJ2-1; no reliable D call. Germline loops: CDR1 SEHNR, CDR2 FQNEAQ (reference sequence). This CDR3 spans 17 amino acids. Trimming removed 5 bases at V and 1 base at J, with 18 bases between. Here the CDR3 DNA reads TGTGCCAGCAGCCGCGCTCTAGGCGGTGTATCCTACAATGAGCAGTTCTTC. Its translation is CASSRALGGVSYNEQFF. The full variable domain, its missing parts supplied by reference TRBV7-9 and TRBJ2-1, is DTGVSQNPRHKITKRGQNVTFRCDPISEHNRLYWYRQTLGQGPEFLTYFQNEAQLEKSRLLSDRFSAERPKGSFSTLEIQRTEQGDSAMYLCASSRALGGVSYNEQFFGPGTRLTVL.

There are a few counts of this clonotype. The J gene is TRBJ2-1, the V gene TRBV9; 8 bases fit TRBD2. Germline CDR1 is SGDLS and CDR2 is YYNGEE. Trimming removed 0 bases from V and 6 bases from J; junction bases left unmatched: 5. The CDR3 runs to 15 residues. In DNA, the CDR3 is TGTGCCAGCAGCGTAGACCGCGGGGGGTTCAATGAGCAGTTCTTC. Amino acid sequence: CASSVDRGGFNEQFF.

The table lists this clonotype with a few counts. The chain's CDR3 is CASSGPLRFF. The CDR3, as DNA: TGTGCCAGCAGCGGACCGCTACGGTTCTTC. The chain links TRBV12-3 or TRBV12-4 to TRBJ2-1; D is undetermined. This CDR3 comprises 10 residues. The ends were cut back, 6 bases at V and 15 bases at J, with 12 bases in the middle.

This clonotype was observed a handful of times. This sequence joins TRBV9 and TRBJ2-2, with TRBD1 matching 10 bases. This CDR3 spans 14 amino acids. Looked up from germline, CDR1 is SGDLS and CDR2 is YYNGEE. Losses at the gene ends were 4 bases for V and 5 bases for J; bases not matched to a gene: 2. The CDR3 sequence is CASSPGQGTGELFF. In DNA, the CDR3 is TGTGCCAGCAGCCCGGGACAGGGGACCGGGGAGCTGTTTTTT.

The rearrangement links TRBV4-3 to TRBJ2-7, with D tentatively TRBD1 (5 bases). Germline CDR1 reads LGHNA; CDR2 reads YSLEER. V shed 1 base and J shed 2 bases, with 12 bases lying between them. CDR3 length equals 15 residues. CDR3 residues: CASSQGIGRAYEQYV. In nucleotides, the CDR3 is TGCGCCAGCAGCCAAGGGATTGGCAGGGCCTACGAGCAGTACGTC.

This clonotype was seen more than once but under ten times. V and J are TRBV4-3 and TRBJ2-2; D is undetermined. Trimming stripped 1 base from V and 3 bases from J, with 9 bases between. From germline, CDR1 is LGHNA and CDR2 YSLEER. This CDR3 has 15 amino acids. CDR3 protein: CASSQVFADTGELFF. The DNA of the CDR3 is TGCGCCAGCAGCCAAGTTTTCGCGGACACCGGGGAGCTGTTTTTT.

The rearrangement joins TRBV5-1 to TRBJ2-5; tentatively, D is TRBD1 or TRBD2 (6 bases each). CDR1 and CDR2 (germline): SGHRS, YFSETQ. V gave up 4 bases and J gave up 0 bases, with 13 bases separating them. This CDR3 has 15 amino acids. DNA of the CDR3: TGCGCCAGCAGCGGAAAGGGGGGCTACCAAGAGACCCAGTACTTC. Protein: CASSGKGGYQETQYF.

This clonotype was recorded at least ten times. V and J are TRBV5-1 and TRBJ2-7; 9 bases line up with TRBD1. With V trimmed by 7 bases and J by 5 bases, 10 bases remained unmatched. CDR1 and CDR2 from the germline V gene are SGHRS and YFSETQ. This CDR3 is 14 amino acids long. The CDR3 DNA follows: TGCGCCAGCTCCCGCCGGGACAGGGCCCACGAGCAGTACTTC. Protein product: CASSRRDRAHEQYF.

The CDR3 is CASSYETSGLYVTYEQYF. DNA of the CDR3: TGTGCCAGCAGTTACGAGACTAGCGGGCTTTACGTTACCTACGAGCAGTACTTC. The chain carries TRBV6-6 and TRBJ2-7; TRBD2 matches at 10 bases. From germline, CDR1 is MNHNY and CDR2 SVGAGI (reference sequence). Trimming removed 2 bases from V and 2 bases from J; junction bases left unmatched: 12. The CDR3 has 18 amino acids.

The chain links TRBV7-9 to TRBJ2-7, with 9 bases that match TRBD1. V shed 5 bases and J 2 bases; nucleotides not matched to a gene: 10. This CDR3 is built from 16 residues. Germline V gene lookup returns CDR1 SEHNR and CDR2 FQNEAQ (reference sequence). The CDR3 protein is CASSPSGTGLPYEQYF. CDR3 nucleotide sequence: TGTGCCAGCAGCCCCTCGGGGACAGGGCTTCCCTACGAGCAGTACTTC.

The rearrangement uses TRBV7-9 and TRBJ2-5; a weak D match, TRBD2 (6 bases). The CDR3 has 17 residues. V shed 4 bases and J shed 1 base, with 19 bases lying between them. The germline V gene has CDR1 SEHNR and CDR2 FQNEAQ (reference sequence). Here the CDR3 reads CASSSIQGGALQETQYF. CDR3 nucleotides: TGTGCCAGCAGCTCTATCCAGGGCGGGGCCCTCCAAGAGACCCAGTACTTC.

The chain has TRBV10-1 and TRBJ2-2; D may be TRBD2 (5 bases). This CDR3 region has 15 residues. From germline, CDR1 is WNHNN and CDR2 SYGVQD (reference sequence). V lost 0 bases and J 1 base, leaving 6 bases between the germline ends. CDR3 bases: TGCGCCAGCAGTGAGTCAGGAGGGAACACCGGGGAGCTGTTTTTT. It yields the protein CASSESGGNTGELFF.

The chain combines TRBV12-3 or TRBV12-4 with TRBJ2-7, with D perhaps TRBD1 (6 bases). The CDR3 spans 14 residues. V lost 6 bases and J lost 5, with 17 bases in between. The CDR3 DNA reads TGTGCCAGCAGCCAACAGGGTGAAGGGGACGAGCAGTACGTC. It specifies CASSQQGEGDEQYV.

This clonotype has a handful of counts. The chain joins TRBV3-1 to TRBJ1-1; D is undetermined. Trimming left V 1 base short and J 1 base short, with 10 bases between. The CDR3 totals 15 residues. Germline V lookup: CDR1 LGHDT, CDR2 YNNKEL (reference sequence). CDR3 loop: CASSQGTEKNTEAFF. The CDR3 DNA reads as TGTGCCAGCAGCCAAGGTACGGAGAAGAACACTGAAGCTTTCTTT.

Ten or more counts support this clonotype. The chain has TRBV12-3 or TRBV12-4 and TRBJ2-1, with D perhaps being TRBD1 or TRBD2 (7 bases each). V gave up 5 bases and J gave up 9 bases, with 17 bases separating them. This CDR3 has 14 residues. The CDR3 loop is CASSPGGGYGEQFF. CDR3 coding DNA: TGTGCCAGCAGTCCAGGGGGGGGGTACGGTGAGCAGTTCTTC.

This clonotype has just a few counts. This sequence joins TRBV7-6 and TRBJ2-1; unclear D gene. CDR3 length: 13 amino acids. V was shortened by 5 bases and J by 4 bases, with 9 bases between the two germline ends. Germline lookup yields CDR1 SGHVS and CDR2 FNYEAQ. The DNA of the CDR3 is TGTGCCAGCAGCCCGACGGATTACAATGAGCAGTTCTTC. Translation gives CASSPTDYNEQFF.

This clonotype was found a few times. The chain combines TRBV20-1 with TRBJ2-2; D perhaps matches TRBD1 (6 bases). V lost 1 base, J lost 7 bases, and 7 bases lay in between. Per the germline V gene, CDR1 is DFQATT and CDR2 is SNEGSKA (reference sequence). The CDR3 extends over 12 amino acids. The CDR3 loop reads CSARAGDGELFF. CDR3 nucleotide sequence: TGCAGTGCTAGAGCAGGGGACGGGGAGCTGTTTTTT.

This clonotype turned up a few times. J is TRBJ1-2 and V is TRBV7-9, with a possible D match to TRBD1 (5 bases). The CDR3 extends over 16 amino acids. Germline V gene data show CDR1 as SEHNR and CDR2 as FQNEAQ (reference sequence). V was trimmed by 8 bases and J by 3 bases, leaving 22 bases between them. DNA for the CDR3: TGTGCCAGCGGGCGGGTTGACAGTTTGCCGGACTATGGCTACACCTTC. Encoded protein: CASGRVDSLPDYGYTF. The full variable domain, completed using reference TRBV7-9 and TRBJ1-2, is DTGVSQNPRHKITKRGQNVTFRCDPISEHNRLYWYRQTLGQGPEFLTYFQNEAQLEKSRLLSDRFSAERPKGSFSTLEIQRTEQGDSAMYLCASGRVDSLPDYGYTFGSGTRLTVV.

Only a few counts were recorded for this clonotype. The rearrangement joins TRBV19 to TRBJ2-1; TRBD1 aligns across 7 bases. CDR1 is LNHDA, CDR2 SQIVND, per germline (reference sequence). The CDR3 length is 13 residues. The ends lost 9 bases at V and 0 bases at J; junction bases unmatched: 2. The CDR3 spells CASGDSSYNEQFF. For the CDR3, the DNA is TGTGCCAGCGGGGACAGCTCCTACAATGAGCAGTTCTTC.

This clonotype has only a few counts. The chain is built from TRBV9 and TRBJ2-2; possible D gene TRBD2, 5 bases. CDR1 is SGDLS and CDR2 is YYNGEE in the germline V gene. Between the trimmed V and J ends, which lost 7 bases and 0 bases, there was a span of 16 bases. CDR3 length: 16 amino acids. The CDR3 DNA reads TGTGCCAGCCGAGACGAGGGCAGATCGAACACCGGGGAGCTGTTTTTT. Translating gives CASRDEGRSNTGELFF.

V and J are TRBV4-1 and TRBJ2-7; D might be TRBD1 (6 bases). Germline-derived CDR1 and CDR2 are MGHRA and YSYEKL. The CDR3 spans 15 residues. Trimming removed 4 bases from V and 7 bases from J, with 20 bases in between. The DNA of the CDR3 is TGCGCCAGCAGCCCCCGGGACACTACCTACGAGGAGCAGTACTTC. Protein sequence: CASSPRDTTYEEQYF.

This chain uses TRBV7-9 with TRBJ2-7; D is undetermined. Germline assignment: CDR1 SEHNR and CDR2 FQNEAQ (reference sequence). This CDR3 comprises 12 residues. Trimming took off 3 bases at V and 3 bases at J, with 6 bases between the two ends. CDR3 protein: CASSFKSYEQYV. The CDR3 DNA sequence: TGTGCCAGCAGCTTCAAAAGCTACGAGCAGTACGTC.

This clonotype was seen ten or more times. This chain joins TRBV20-1 and TRBJ1-5, with 7 bases identical to TRBD1. CDR3 size: 17 residues. V dropped 5 bases and J dropped 7; count of bases not matched to a gene: 20. Germline V lookup: CDR1 DFQATT, CDR2 SNEGSKA (reference sequence). CDR3 bases: TGCAGTGCTTCCGGAAGGAGGGGGCGGCTTACTGGGCAGCCCCAGCATTTT. Encoded protein: CSASGRRGRLTGQPQHF.